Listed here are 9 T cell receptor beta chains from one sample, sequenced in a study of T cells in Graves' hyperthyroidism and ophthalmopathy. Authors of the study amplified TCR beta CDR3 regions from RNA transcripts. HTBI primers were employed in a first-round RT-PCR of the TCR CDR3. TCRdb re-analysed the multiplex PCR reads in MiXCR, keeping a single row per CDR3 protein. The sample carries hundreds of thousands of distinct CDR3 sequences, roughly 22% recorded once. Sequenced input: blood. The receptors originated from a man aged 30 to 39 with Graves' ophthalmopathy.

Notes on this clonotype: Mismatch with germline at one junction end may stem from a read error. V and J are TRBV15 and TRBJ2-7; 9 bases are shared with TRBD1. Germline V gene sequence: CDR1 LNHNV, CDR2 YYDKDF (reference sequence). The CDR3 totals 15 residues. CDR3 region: CAASGDREGVYEQYF. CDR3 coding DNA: TGTGCCGCCAGCGGGGACAGGGAGGGAGTCTACGAGCAGTACTTC.

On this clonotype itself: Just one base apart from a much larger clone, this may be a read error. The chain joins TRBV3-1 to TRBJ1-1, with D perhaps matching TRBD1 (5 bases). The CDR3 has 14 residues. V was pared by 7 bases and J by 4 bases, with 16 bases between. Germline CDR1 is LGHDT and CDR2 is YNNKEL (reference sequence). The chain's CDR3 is CASTMHSGGTEAFF. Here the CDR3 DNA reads TGTGCCAGCACCATGCACTCTGGGGGCACTGAAGCTTTCTTT.

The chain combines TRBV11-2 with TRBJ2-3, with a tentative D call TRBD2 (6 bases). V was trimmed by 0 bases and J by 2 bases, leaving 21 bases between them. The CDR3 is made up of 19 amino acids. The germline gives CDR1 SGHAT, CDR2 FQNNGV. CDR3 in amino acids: CASSLDWESGGTTTDTQYF. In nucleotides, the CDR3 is TGTGCCAGCAGCTTAGATTGGGAGTCTGGCGGGACGACCACAGATACGCAGTATTTT.

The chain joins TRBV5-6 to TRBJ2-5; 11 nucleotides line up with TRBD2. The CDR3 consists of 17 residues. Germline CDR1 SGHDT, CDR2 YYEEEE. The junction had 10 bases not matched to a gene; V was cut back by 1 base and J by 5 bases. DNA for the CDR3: TGTGCCAGCAGCTTGATGCTAGCGGGAGGTCCTCGGGAGACCCAGTACTTC. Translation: CASSLMLAGGPRETQYF.

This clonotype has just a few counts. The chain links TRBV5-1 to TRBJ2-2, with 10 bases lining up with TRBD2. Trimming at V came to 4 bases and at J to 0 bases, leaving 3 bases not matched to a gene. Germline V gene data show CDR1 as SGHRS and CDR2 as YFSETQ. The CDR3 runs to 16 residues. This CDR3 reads CASSPSGRSNTGELFF. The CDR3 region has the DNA TGCGCCAGCAGCCCTAGCGGGAGATCGAACACCGGGGAGCTGTTTTTT.

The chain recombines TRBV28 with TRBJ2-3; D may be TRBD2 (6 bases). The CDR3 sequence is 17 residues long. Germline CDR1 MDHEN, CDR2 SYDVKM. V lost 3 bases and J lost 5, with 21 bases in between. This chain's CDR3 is CASSLGTVGGGGDTQYF. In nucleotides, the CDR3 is TGTGCCAGCAGTTTGGGCACCGTCGGGGGTGGCGGAGATACGCAGTATTTT.

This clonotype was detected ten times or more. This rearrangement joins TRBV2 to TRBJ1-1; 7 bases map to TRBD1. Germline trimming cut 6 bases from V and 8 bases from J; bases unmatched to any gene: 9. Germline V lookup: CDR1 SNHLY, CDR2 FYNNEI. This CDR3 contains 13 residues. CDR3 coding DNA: TGTGCCAGCAGCGCCGACAGGGTAGTAGAAGCTTTCTTT. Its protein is CASSADRVVEAFF.

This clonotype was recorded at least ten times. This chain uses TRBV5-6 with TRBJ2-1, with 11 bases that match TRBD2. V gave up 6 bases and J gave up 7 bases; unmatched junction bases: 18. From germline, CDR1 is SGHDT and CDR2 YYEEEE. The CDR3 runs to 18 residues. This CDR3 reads CASTYNGDLAGGRNEQFF. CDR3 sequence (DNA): TGTGCCAGCACGTATAACGGGGATCTAGCGGGAGGTCGAAATGAGCAGTTCTTC.

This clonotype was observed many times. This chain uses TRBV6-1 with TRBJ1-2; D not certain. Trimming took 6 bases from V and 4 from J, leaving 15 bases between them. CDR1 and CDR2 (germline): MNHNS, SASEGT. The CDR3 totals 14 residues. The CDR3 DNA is TGTGCCAGCAGCTTCGACGGACGAGGCTATGGCTACACCTTC. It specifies CASSFDGRGYGYTF.